This record covers a single T cell receptor beta chain. Antigen specificity is unknown. Germline loops: CDR1 SNHLY, CDR2 FYNNEI. V lost 1 base and J 3 bases, leaving 10 bases between the germline ends. The CDR3 is made up of 14 amino acids. The sample is drawn from a study of cytomegalovirus exposure and HLA in healthy donors. Study-level background: When 350 to 500 donors were genotyped, just over 80% of them were found to fall in the Caucasian-associated ancestry cluster. Study-wide results and limits: Common viral pathogens seemed to be connected with several of the most significant clusters, according to a later analysis.

The study ran its PCR with 60 Vbeta and 13 Jbeta primers. Original analysis: Later work found 80 million to 85 million unique TCR beta chains, with 9.5 million to 14 million shared. Sequenced by immunoSEQ multiplex PCR; TCRdb stores in-frame clones only, minus some. The V and J calls and clone size were taken over from that table, and D and trimming were inferred from the DNA. This sample yields about 170,000 clones, of which 81% are seen a single time; roughly 2% belongs to the top ten. The sequence was collected from a woman under 30 in good health and CMV-seronegative. V and J are TRBV2 and TRBJ2-7, with D maybe TRBD2 (7 bases). Sequenced material: PBMCs. The DNA for the CDR3 is TGTGCCAGCAGTGAAGGCGGGGGCTACTACGAGCAGTACTTC. This gives the protein CASSEGGGYYEQYF.